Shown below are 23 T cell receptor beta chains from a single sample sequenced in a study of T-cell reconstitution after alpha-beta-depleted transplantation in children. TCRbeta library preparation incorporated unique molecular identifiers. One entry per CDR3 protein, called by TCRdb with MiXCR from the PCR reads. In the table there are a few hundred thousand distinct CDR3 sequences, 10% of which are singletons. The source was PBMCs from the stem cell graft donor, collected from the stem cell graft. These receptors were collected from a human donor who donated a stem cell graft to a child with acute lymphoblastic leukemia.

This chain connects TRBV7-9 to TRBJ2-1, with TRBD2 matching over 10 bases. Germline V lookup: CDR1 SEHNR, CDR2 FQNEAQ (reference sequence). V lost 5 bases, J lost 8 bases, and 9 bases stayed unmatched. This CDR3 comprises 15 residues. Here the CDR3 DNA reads TGTGCCAGCAGCCCCCTAGCGGGAGAAGGCGATGAGCAGTTCTTC. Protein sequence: CASSPLAGEGDEQFF.

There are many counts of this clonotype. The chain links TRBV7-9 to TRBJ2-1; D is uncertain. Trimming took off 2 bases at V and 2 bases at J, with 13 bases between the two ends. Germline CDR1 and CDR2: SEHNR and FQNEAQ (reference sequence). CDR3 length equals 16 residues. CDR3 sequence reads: CASSLNAGLTYNEQFF. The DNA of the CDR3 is TGTGCCAGCAGCTTAAATGCCGGCCTAACCTACAATGAGCAGTTCTTC.

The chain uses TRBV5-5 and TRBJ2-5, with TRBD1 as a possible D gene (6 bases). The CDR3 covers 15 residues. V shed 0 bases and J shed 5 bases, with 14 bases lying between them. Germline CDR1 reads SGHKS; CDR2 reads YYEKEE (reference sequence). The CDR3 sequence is CASSLAPGAGETQYF. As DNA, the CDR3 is TGTGCCAGCAGCTTGGCTCCAGGGGCGGGCGAGACCCAGTACTTC.

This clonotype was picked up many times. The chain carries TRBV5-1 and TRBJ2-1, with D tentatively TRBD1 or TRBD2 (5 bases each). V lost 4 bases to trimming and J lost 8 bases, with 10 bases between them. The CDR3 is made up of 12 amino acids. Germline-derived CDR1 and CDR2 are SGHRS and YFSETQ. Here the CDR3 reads CASSRGGDEQFF. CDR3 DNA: TGCGCCAGCAGCCGTGGGGGTGATGAGCAGTTCTTC.

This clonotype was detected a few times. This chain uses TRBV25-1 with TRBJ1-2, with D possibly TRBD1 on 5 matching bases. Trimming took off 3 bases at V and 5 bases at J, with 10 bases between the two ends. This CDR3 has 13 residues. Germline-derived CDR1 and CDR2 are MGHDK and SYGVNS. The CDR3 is CASSDGQGYGYTF. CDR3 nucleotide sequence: TGTGCCAGCAGTGATGGGCAGGGATATGGCTACACCTTC.

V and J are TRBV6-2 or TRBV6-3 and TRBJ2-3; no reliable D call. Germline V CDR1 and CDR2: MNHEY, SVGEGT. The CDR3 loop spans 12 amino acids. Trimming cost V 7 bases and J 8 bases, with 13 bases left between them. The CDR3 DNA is TGTGCCAGCACAACGGGCGTTGGTACGCAGTATTTT. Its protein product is CASTTGVGTQYF.

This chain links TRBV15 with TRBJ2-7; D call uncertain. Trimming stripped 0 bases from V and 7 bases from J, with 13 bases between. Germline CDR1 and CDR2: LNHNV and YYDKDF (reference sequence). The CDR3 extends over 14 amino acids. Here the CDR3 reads CATSRDSGVEEQYF. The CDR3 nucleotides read TGTGCCACCAGCAGAGATAGTGGGGTCGAGGAGCAGTACTTC.

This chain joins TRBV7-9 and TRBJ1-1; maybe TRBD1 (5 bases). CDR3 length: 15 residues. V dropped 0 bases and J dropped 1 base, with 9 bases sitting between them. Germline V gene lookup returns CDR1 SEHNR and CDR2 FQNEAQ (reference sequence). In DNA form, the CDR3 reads TGTGCCAGCAGCTTAGCGGGGCTCCAGAACACTGAAGCTTTCTTT. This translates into CASSLAGLQNTEAFF.

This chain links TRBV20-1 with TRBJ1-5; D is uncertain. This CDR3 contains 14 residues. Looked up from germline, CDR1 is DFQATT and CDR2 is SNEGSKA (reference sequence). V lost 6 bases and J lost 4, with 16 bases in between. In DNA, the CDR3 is TGCAGTGCCTCAAGAGGACCCCAGAATCAGCCCCAGCATTTT. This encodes CSASRGPQNQPQHF.

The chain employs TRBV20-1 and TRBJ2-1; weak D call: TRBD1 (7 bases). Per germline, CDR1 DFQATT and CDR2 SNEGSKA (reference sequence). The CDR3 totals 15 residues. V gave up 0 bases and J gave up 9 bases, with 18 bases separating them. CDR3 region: CSARDWRDSLSEQFF. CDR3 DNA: TGCAGTGCTAGAGATTGGCGGGACAGCCTGAGTGAGCAGTTCTTC.

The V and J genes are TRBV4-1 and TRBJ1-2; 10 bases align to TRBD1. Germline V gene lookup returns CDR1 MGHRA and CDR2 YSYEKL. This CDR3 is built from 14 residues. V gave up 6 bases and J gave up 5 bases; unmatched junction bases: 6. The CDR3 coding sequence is TGCGCCAGCAGACGACAGGGGGCCGGGTATGGCTACACCTTC. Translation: CASRRQGAGYGYTF.

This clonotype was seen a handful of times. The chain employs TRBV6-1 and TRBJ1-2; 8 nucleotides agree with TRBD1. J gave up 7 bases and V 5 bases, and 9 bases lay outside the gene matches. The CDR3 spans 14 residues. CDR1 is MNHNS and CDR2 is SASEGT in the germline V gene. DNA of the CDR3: TGTGCCAGCAGTCCCAGGGGGCTCTGGGTTGGCTACACCTTC. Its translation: CASSPRGLWVGYTF.

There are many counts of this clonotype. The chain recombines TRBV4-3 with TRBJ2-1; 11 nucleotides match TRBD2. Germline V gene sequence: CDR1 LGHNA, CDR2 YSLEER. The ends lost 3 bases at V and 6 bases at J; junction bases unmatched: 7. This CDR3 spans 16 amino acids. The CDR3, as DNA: TGCGCCAGCAGCCATGCTACTAGCGGGAGTTTCAATGAGCAGTTCTTC. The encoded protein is CASSHATSGSFNEQFF.

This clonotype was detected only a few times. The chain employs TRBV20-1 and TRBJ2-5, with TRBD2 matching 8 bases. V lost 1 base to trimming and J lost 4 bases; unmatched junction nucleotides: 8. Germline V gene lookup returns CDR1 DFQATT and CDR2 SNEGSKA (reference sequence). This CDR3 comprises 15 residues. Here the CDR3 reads CSARVAGGGAETQYF. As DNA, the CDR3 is TGCAGTGCTAGAGTGGCGGGAGGAGGGGCAGAGACCCAGTACTTC.

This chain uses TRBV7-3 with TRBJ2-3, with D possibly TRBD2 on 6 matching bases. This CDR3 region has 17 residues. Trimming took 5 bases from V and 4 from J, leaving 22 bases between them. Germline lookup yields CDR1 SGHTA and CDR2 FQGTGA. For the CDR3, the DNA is TGTGCCAGCAGCCCAACCTCTAGACTAGGTCTCGCAGATACGCAGTATTTT. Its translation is CASSPTSRLGLADTQYF.

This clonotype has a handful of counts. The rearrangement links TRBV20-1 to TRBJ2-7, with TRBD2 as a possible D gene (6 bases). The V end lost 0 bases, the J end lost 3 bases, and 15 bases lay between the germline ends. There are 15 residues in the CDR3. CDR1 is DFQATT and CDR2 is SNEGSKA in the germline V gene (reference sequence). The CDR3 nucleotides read TGCAGTGCTAGAGAGGAGGGGAGACCCTACTACGAGCAGTACTTC. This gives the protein CSAREEGRPYYEQYF.

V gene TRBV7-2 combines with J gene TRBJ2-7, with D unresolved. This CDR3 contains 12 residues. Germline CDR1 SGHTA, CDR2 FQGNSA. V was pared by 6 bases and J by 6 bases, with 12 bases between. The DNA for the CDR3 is TGTGCCAGCAGGGGCTCCGGCGTCGAGCAGTACTTC. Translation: CASRGSGVEQYF.

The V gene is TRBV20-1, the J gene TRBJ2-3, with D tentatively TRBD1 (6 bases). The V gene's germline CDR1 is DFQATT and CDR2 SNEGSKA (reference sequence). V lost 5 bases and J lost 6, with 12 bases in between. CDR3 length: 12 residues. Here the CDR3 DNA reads TGCAGTGCTGGGCCTACAGGGGATACGCAGTATTTT. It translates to CSAGPTGDTQYF.

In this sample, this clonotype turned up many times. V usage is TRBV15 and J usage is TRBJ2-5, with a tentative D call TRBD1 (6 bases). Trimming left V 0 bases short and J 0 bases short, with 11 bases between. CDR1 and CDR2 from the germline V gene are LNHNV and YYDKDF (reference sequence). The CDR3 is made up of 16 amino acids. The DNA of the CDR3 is TGTGCCACCAGCAGAGAGGCAGGGACACACCAAGAGACCCAGTACTTC. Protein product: CATSREAGTHQETQYF. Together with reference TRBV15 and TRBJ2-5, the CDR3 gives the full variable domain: DAMVIQNPRYQVTQFGKPVTLSCSQTLNHNVMYWYQQKSSQAPKLLFHYYDKDFNNEADTPDNFQSRRPNTSFCFLDIRSPGLGDTAMYLCATSREAGTHQETQYFGPGTRLLVL.

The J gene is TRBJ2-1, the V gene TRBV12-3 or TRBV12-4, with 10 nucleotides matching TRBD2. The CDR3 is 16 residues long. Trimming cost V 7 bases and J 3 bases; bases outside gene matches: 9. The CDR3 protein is CASTIRVAGGYNEQFF. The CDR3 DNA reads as TGTGCCAGCACCATAAGGGTAGCGGGAGGCTACAATGAGCAGTTCTTC.

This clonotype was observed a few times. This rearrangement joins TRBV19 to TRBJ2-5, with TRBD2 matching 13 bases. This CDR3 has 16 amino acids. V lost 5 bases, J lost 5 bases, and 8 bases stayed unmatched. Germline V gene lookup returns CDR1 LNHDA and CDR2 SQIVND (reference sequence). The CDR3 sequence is CASSSGLAGVWETQYF. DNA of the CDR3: TGTGCCAGTAGTTCTGGACTAGCGGGAGTTTGGGAGACCCAGTACTTC.

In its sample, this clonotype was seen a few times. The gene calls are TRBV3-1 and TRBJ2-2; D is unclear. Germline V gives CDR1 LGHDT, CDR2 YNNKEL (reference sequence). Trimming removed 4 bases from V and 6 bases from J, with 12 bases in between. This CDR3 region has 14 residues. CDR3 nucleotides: TGTGCCAGCAGCCTGACTTGGGCCGCCGGGGAGCTGTTTTTT. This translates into CASSLTWAAGELFF.

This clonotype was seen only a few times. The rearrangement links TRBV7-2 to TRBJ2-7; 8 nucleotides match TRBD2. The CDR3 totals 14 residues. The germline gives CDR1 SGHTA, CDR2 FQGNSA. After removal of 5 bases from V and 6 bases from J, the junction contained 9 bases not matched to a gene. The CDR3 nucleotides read TGTGCCAGCAGCCCACGGACTAGCCTGGGCGAGCAGTACTTC. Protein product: CASSPRTSLGEQYF.